Following are 8 T cell receptor beta chains from one sample sequenced in a study of siplizumab effects on memory and regulatory T cells. Here immunoSEQ multiplex PCR was the method, and the copy in TCRdb shows in-frame clones only, minus some. The repertoire holds more than 85,000 clones, with about 91% as singletons. Input material: CD4+ T cells sorted from blood. These receptors originate from a human donor in good health. Some clones in this sample may be carry-over from other donors' samples.

This sequence joins TRBV7-3 and TRBJ2-1, with 10 bases that match TRBD2. Per germline, CDR1 SGHTA and CDR2 FQGTGA. This CDR3 is 16 amino acids long. The junction had 12 bases not matched to a gene; V was cut back by 5 bases and J by 8 bases. CDR3 nucleotides: TGTGCCAGCAGCCCCGAGAGCGGGAGGGCCCTTTATGAGCAGTTCTTC. Translating gives CASSPESGRALYEQFF. Full variable domain (outside the CDR3, taken from reference TRBV7-3 and TRBJ2-1): GAGVSQTPSNKVTEKGKYVELRCDPISGHTALYWYRQSLGQGPEFLIYFQGTGAADDSGLPNDRFFAVRPEGSVSTLKIQRTERGDSAVYLCASSPESGRALYEQFFGPGTRLTVL.

The V call is TRBV28, the J call TRBJ2-2, with TRBD1 matching over 7 bases. CDR1 is MDHEN, CDR2 SYDVKM, per germline. The CDR3 consists of 13 residues. The trim removed 10 bases at V and 1 base at J, leaving 3 bases unmatched. CDR3 in amino acids: CATRTGNTGELFF. In DNA form, the CDR3 reads TGTGCCACACGGACAGGGAACACCGGGGAGCTGTTTTTT.

The chain joins TRBV25-1 to TRBJ1-2; 8 bases agree with TRBD1. The ends lost 5 bases at V and 8 bases at J; junction bases unmatched: 7. This CDR3 spans 13 amino acids. From germline, CDR1 is MGHDK and CDR2 SYGVNS. Here the CDR3 reads CASSSQGARGYTF. In nucleotides, the CDR3 is TGTGCCAGCAGTAGTCAGGGGGCCCGAGGCTACACCTTC.

The V call is TRBV7-2, the J call TRBJ1-2, with unresolved D. The CDR3 has 16 residues. Trimming removed 1 base at V and 4 bases at J, with 16 bases between. CDR1 is SGHTA and CDR2 is FQGNSA in the germline V gene. The CDR3 DNA sequence: TGTGCCAGCAGCTTAGTACCGGGCTCTTGGGGCTATGGCTACACCTTC. Translating it yields CASSLVPGSWGYGYTF. Full variable domain (missing parts from reference TRBV7-2 and TRBJ1-2): GAGVSQSPSNKVTEKGKDVELRCDPISGHTALYWYRQSLGQGLEFLIYFQGNSAPDKSGLPSDRFSAERTGGSVSTLTIQRTQQEDSAVYLCASSLVPGSWGYGYTFGSGTRLTVV.

The chain couples TRBV6-6 to TRBJ2-7, with D maybe TRBD1 (5 bases). There are 14 residues in the CDR3. Trimming took off 5 bases at V and 6 bases at J, with 17 bases between the two ends. Germline V gene sequence: CDR1 MNHNY, CDR2 SVGAGI (reference sequence). The CDR3 reads CASSRTKGHAEQYF. CDR3 DNA sequence: TGTGCCAGCAGTCGAACAAAAGGACACGCCGAGCAGTACTTC.

This chain joins TRBV10-1 and TRBJ2-1, with D perhaps TRBD1 (5 bases). Per germline, CDR1 WNHNN and CDR2 SYGVQD (reference sequence). V lost 0 bases to trimming and J lost 7 bases, with 10 bases between them. The length of the CDR3 is 14 residues. This CDR3 reads CASSESPGSNEQFF. The CDR3 coding sequence is TGCGCCAGCAGTGAGTCACCAGGGTCGAATGAGCAGTTCTTC.

This chain uses TRBV15 with TRBJ2-3; 12 nucleotides align to TRBD2. The germline V gene has CDR1 LNHNV and CDR2 YYDKDF (reference sequence). The CDR3 extends over 16 amino acids. The J segment lost 7 bases and the V segment lost 5 bases, leaving 10 bases of the junction unmatched. The chain's CDR3 is CATSGRGTSGSNTQYF. The DNA for the CDR3 is TGTGCCACCAGCGGCCGGGGGACTAGCGGGTCAAATACGCAGTATTTT.

The chain recombines TRBV6-5 with TRBJ2-5, with D maybe TRBD2 (5 bases). With the DNA end fitting TRBJ2-7 better, the J assignment may be wrong. The length of the CDR3 is 16 residues. CDR1 and CDR2 from the germline V gene are MNHEY and SVGAGI. This CDR3 reads CASSYSFTGISYEQYF. The CDR3 DNA is TGTGCCAGCAGTTACTCGTTTACGGGAATCTCCTACGAGCAGTACTTC.